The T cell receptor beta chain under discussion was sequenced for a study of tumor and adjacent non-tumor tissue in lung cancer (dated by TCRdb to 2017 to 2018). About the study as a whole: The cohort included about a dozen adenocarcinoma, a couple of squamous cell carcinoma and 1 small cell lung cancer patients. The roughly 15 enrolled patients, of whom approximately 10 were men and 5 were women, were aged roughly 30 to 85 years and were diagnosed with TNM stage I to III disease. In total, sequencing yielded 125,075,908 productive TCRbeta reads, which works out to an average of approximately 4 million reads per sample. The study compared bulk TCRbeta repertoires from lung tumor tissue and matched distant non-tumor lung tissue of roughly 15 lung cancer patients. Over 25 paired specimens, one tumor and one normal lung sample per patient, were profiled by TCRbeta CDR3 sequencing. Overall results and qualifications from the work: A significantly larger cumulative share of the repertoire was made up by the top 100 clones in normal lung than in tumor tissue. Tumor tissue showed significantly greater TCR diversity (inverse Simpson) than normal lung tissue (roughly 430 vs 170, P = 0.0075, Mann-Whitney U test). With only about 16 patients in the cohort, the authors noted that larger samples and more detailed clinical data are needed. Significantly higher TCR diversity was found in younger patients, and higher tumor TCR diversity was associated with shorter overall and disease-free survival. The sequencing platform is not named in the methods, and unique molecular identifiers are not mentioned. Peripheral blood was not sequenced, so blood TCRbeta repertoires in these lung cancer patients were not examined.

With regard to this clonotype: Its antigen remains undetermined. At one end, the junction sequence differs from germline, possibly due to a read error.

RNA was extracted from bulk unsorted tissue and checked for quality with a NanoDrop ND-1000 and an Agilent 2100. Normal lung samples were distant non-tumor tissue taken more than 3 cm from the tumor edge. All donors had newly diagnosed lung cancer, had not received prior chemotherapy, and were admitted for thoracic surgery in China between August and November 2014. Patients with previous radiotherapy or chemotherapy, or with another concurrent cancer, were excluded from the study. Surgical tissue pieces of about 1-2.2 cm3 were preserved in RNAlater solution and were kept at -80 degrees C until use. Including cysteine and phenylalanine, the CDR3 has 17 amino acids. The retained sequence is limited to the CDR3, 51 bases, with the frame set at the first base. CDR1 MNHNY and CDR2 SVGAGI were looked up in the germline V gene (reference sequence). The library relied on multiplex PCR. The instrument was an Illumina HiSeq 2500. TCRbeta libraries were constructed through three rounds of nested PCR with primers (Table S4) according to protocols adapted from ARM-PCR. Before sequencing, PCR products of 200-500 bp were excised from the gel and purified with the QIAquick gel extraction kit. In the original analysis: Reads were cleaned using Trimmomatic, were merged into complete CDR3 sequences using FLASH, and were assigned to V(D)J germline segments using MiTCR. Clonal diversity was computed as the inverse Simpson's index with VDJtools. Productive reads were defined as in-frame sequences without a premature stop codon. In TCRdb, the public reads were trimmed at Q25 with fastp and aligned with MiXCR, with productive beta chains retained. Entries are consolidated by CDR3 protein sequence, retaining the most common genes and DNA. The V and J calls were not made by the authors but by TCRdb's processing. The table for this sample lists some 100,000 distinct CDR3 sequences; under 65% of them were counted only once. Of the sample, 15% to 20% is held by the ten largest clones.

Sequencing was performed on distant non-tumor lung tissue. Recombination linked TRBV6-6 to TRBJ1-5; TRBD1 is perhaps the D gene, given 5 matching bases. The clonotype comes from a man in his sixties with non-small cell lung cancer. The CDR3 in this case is CANSYGVAGLSNQPQHF. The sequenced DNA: TGTGCCAACAGTTACGGTGTGGCAGGGTTGAGCAATCAGCCCCAGCATTTT.